The entry below describes one TCR beta chain. Its matching antigen is unknown. The data are from a study of cytomegalovirus exposure and HLA in healthy donors. Regarding the study as a whole: Subsequent analysis of the approximately 110 validation repertoires found a tendency for first-cohort TCR clusters to co-occur.

Libraries were prepared by immunoSEQ multiplex PCR; TCRdb keeps only in-frame clonotypes and omits some of them. The sample contains around 400,000 clones, 86% of which appear only once. Sequenced sample: PBMCs. The TCR originated in a woman aged 18-29 years in good health and CMV-seronegative.

CDR3 loop: CASSAPGQGPVKQFF. CDR3 DNA: TGTGCCAGCAGTGCACCGGGACAGGGCCCGGTAAAGCAGTTCTTC. This chain uses TRBV28 with TRBJ2-1, with 9 bases identical to TRBD1. This CDR3 spans 15 amino acids. Losses at the gene ends were 5 bases for V and 11 bases for J; bases not matched to a gene: 13. The V gene's germline CDR1 is MDHEN and CDR2 SYDVKM.